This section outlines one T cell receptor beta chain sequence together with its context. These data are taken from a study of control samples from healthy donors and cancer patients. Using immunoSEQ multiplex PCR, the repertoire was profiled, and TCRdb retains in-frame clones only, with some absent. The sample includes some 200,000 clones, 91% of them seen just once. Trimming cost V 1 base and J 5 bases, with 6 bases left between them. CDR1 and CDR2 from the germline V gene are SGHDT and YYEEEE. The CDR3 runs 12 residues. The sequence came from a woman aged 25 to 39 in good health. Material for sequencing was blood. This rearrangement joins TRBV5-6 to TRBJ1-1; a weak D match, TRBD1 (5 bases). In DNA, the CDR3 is TGTGCCAGCAGCTTGCAGGGAACTGAAGCTTTCTTT. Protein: CASSLQGTEAFF.